This T cell receptor beta chain was sequenced for a study of T cell responses to AZD1222 COVID-19 vaccine. Study background: The analysis combined second doses at about 4 or about 12 weeks.

Using immunoSEQ multiplex PCR, the repertoire was profiled, and TCRdb retains in-frame clones only, with some absent. The sample lists more than 150,000 clones, almost 95% seen once, with 10% in the top ten. A remark on this clone: Its antigen remains unidentified.

CDR1 is SGDLS, CDR2 YYNGEE, per germline. Between the trimmed V and J ends, which lost 4 bases and 0 bases, there was a span of 13 bases. The CDR3 is 16 residues long. Findings and caveats of the study: An increase in Spike-specific TCR breadth and depth was observed after two AZD1222 doses. Most donors were white British and more were female, and clonal diversity was possibly underestimated. Just a handful of AZD1222 recipients were seropositive at baseline.

The chain uses TRBV9 and TRBJ2-2; a weak D match, TRBD1 (7 bases). The material sequenced was peripheral blood, taken on day 0 of AZD1222 vaccination. This TCR derives from an adult in good health. The CDR3 loop is CASSPRGAPNTGELFF. CDR3 coding DNA: TGTGCCAGCAGCCCCAGGGGGGCACCGAACACCGGGGAGCTGTTTTTT.